The 8 T cell receptor beta chains reported below all come from one sample, sequenced in a study of T cells in Graves' hyperthyroidism and ophthalmopathy. RNA transcripts were the template for amplifying TCR beta CDR3 regions. The primer set for the first-round RT-PCR of the TCR CDR3 was HTBI. Using its own MiXCR run on the multiplex PCR reads, TCRdb lists one record per CDR3 protein. The repertoire consists of about 700,000 distinct CDR3 sequences, with roughly 45% occurring once and the leading ten covering roughly 7.2%. What was sequenced was peripheral blood or thyroid tissue (not recorded which). The receptors come from an adult man with Graves' disease, either hyperthyroidism or ophthalmopathy (not recorded which).

The chain's CDR3 is CSARTTGGQETQYF. The CDR3 coding sequence is TGCAGTGCTCGAACCACAGGGGGGCAAGAGACCCAGTACTTC. The chain combines TRBV20-1 with TRBJ2-5, with 8 bases identical to TRBD1. Germline CDR1 and CDR2: DFQATT and SNEGSKA (reference sequence). The J segment lost 2 bases and the V segment lost 5 bases, leaving 7 bases of the junction unmatched. CDR3 length: 14 amino acids.

This clonotype occurred a few times. The chain uses TRBV20-1 and TRBJ2-5, with 12 bases identical to TRBD2. Germline CDR1 is DFQATT and CDR2 is SNEGSKA (reference sequence). The CDR3 has 15 residues. J gave up 3 bases and V 0 bases, and 2 bases lay outside the gene matches. CDR3 sequence reads: CSARDRLAGEETQYF. The CDR3 DNA follows: TGCAGTGCTAGAGATAGACTAGCGGGAGAAGAGACCCAGTACTTC.

This chain uses TRBV2 with TRBJ2-3; D call uncertain. The germline V gene has CDR1 SNHLY and CDR2 FYNNEI. Trimming stripped 8 bases from V and 2 bases from J, with 11 bases between. The CDR3 contains 13 residues. This CDR3 is CASSLRDTDTQYF. The CDR3 DNA follows: TGTGCCAGCTCTTTGAGAGACACAGATACGCAGTATTTT.

As concerns this clonotype: A much bigger clone sits one base away, suggesting this may be a read error. The rearrangement links TRBV20-1 to TRBJ2-5; D remains unclear. From germline, CDR1 is DFQATT and CDR2 SNEGSKA (reference sequence). V gave up 1 base and J gave up 0 bases, with 9 bases separating them. The length of the CDR3 is 14 residues. In DNA, the CDR3 is TGCAGTGCTAGAGGGGATGGCGACCAAGAGACCCAGTACTTC. This codes for CSARGDGDQETQYF.

This clonotype was picked up many times. This rearrangement joins TRBV12-3 or TRBV12-4 to TRBJ1-1, with D uncertain. V gave up 3 bases and J gave up 4 bases, with 9 bases separating them. CDR3 length: 13 residues. In nucleotides, the CDR3 is TGTGCCAGCAGTTTCTCAGTACTCACTGAAGCTTTCTTT. It specifies CASSFSVLTEAFF.

On this clonotype: This may arise from a read error, as a much more abundant clone is one base away. The V gene is TRBV25-1, the J gene TRBJ1-1; 7 bases map to TRBD1. The CDR3 runs 14 residues. CDR1 is MGHDK and CDR2 is SYGVNS in the germline V gene. The CDR3 nucleotides are TGCGCCAGCAACAGGGGACCGTCGAACACTGAAGCTTTCTTT. The encoded protein is CASNRGPSNTEAFF.

The chain joins TRBV6-6 to TRBJ2-6, with 10 positions matching TRBD2. The germline gives CDR1 MNHNY, CDR2 SVGAGI (reference sequence). The CDR3 contains 18 residues. Unmatched junction bases numbered 13, after V lost 7 bases and J lost 4 bases. CDR3 sequence reads: CASKLASGRLAGANVLTF. CDR3 DNA sequence: TGTGCCAGCAAGTTGGCTAGCGGGAGACTAGCAGGGGCCAACGTCCTGACTTTC.

The chain couples TRBV7-9 to TRBJ1-2, with D possibly matching TRBD1 (5 bases). This CDR3 region has 16 residues. CDR1 and CDR2 (germline): SEHNR, FQNEAQ (reference sequence). Between the trimmed V and J ends, which lost 3 bases and 1 base, there was a span of 15 bases. CDR3 nucleotides: TGTGCCAGCAGCTTCGGCCTGACAGAGGATAACTATGGCTACACCTTC. Residues: CASSFGLTEDNYGYTF.